This T cell receptor (beta chain) was identified during a study of CD8+CD57+ T cells in acquired aplastic anemia. Study in general: Mean yield of DNA from sorted CD4+ and CD8+ cells was roughly 3.2 ug. Healthy donor CD4+ cell samples had a mean of roughly 10 million reads.

The TCR beta profiling, which covered VDJ combination and CDR3 sequence, was carried out using genomic DNA as the template. MiXCR was run by TCRdb on the reads, yielding one entry per CDR3 protein. The sample includes about 190,000 distinct CDR3 sequences, roughly 56% of them seen just once. Study-wide points: About 27 shared CD8+ CDR3s appeared highly expressed within patients' immunodominant clones. Patients were compared with controls for CD8+ Simpson's diversity, and no significant difference emerged.

This clonotype was detected many times. Its antigen is not known. The length of the CDR3 is 19 residues. With V trimmed by 5 bases and J by 0 bases, 15 bases remained unmatched. Germline V gives CDR1 SGHAT, CDR2 FQNNGV. The chain combines TRBV11-2 with TRBJ1-4; 7 bases match TRBD1. The TCR comes from a human donor in good health, serving as a control. Sample: sorted CD4+, CD8+, or CD8+CD57+ T cells (not recorded which) from PBMCs. CDR3 DNA: TGTGCCAGCAGCACCGGGGACAGCTTCAGGGGTACAACTAATGAAAAACTGTTTTTT. Protein sequence: CASSTGDSFRGTTNEKLFF.